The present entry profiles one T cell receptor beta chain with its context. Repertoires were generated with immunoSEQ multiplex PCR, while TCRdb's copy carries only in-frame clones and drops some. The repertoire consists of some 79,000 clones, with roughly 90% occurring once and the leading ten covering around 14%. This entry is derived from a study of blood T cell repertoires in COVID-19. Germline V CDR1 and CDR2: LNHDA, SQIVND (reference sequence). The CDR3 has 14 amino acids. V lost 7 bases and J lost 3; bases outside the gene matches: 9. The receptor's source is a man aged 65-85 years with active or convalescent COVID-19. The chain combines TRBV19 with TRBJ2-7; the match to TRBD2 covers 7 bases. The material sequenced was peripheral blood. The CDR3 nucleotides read TGTGCCAGTACCCCGAGCGGGATCATCTACGAGCAGTACTTC. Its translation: CASTPSGIIYEQYF.